This T cell receptor (beta chain) was recovered during a study of T-cell memory formation after mild COVID-19. Turning to the study itself: The TCR clusters were mostly specific to one donor.

Whole-study findings and limits: Later expanders leaned CD4+, whereas clones that contracted between day 15 and 85 were balanced CD4/CD8.

V was pared by 3 bases and J by 6 bases, with 9 bases between. This CDR3 is 13 amino acids long. CDR1 is KGHDR and CDR2 is SFDVKD in the germline V gene. TCR alpha and TCR beta cDNA libraries carrying sample barcodes and UMIs were produced by 5'RACE using constant-segment primers. TCRdb used MiXCR to reprocess the 5' RACE reads, holding one entry per CDR3 protein. This table holds about 210,000 distinct CDR3 sequences, 25% to 35% found once. This clonotype was seen a few times. The antigen is not known. The receptor was derived from an adult woman who had mild COVID-19 (a few samples of this study predate the infection). Cell type and time point are not known. This chain uses TRBV24-1 with TRBJ2-3; D is undetermined. Input material: PBMCs or a T cell subset sorted from them (not recorded which). The CDR3 spells CATSDPGRDTQYF. In nucleotides, the CDR3 is TGTGCCACCAGTGATCCGGGTAGGGATACGCAGTATTTT.